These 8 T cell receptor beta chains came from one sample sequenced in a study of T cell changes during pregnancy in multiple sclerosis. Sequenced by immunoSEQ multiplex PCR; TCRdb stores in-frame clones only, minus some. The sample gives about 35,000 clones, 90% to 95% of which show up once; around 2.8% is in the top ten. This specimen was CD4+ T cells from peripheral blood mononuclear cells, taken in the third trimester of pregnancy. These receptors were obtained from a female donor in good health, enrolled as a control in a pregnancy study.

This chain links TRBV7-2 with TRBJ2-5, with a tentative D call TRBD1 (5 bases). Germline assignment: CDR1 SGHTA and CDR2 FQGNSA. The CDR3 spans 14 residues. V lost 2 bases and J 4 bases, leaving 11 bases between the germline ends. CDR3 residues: CASSLRRQRETQYF. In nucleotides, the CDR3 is TGTGCCAGCAGCTTAAGAAGACAGAGAGAGACCCAGTACTTC.

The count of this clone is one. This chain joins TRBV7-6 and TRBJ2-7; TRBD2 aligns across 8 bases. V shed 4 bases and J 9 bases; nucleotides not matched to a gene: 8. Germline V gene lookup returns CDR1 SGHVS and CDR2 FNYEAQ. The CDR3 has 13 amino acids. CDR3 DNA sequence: TGTGCCAGCAGCTCATACAGCGGGAGAGGGCAGTACTTC. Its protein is CASSSYSGRGQYF.

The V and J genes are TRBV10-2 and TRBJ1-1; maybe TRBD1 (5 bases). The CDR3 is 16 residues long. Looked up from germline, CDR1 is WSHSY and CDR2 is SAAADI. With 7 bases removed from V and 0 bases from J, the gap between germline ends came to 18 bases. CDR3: CASTRQPGDMNTEAFF. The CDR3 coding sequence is TGCGCCAGCACCAGACAGCCCGGCGACATGAACACTGAAGCTTTCTTT.

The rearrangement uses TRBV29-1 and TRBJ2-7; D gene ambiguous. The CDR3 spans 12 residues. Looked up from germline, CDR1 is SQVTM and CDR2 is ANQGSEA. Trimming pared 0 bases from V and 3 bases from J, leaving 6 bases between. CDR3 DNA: TGCAGCGTTGAAGACTCAGACTACGAGCAGTACTTC. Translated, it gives CSVEDSDYEQYF.

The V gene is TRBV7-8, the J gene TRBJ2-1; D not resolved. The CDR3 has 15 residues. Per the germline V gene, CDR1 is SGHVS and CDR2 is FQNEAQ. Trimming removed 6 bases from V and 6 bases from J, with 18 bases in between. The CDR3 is CASRLTWIGGNEQFF. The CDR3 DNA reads TGTGCCAGCAGACTGACATGGATTGGTGGCAATGAGCAGTTCTTC.

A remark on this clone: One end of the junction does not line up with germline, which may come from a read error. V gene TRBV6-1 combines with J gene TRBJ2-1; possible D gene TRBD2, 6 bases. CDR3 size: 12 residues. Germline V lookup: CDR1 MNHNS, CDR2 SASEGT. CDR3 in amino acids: CVLGGVYNEQFF. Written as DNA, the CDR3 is TGCGTGTTGGGGGGAGTATACAATGAGCAGTTCTTC.

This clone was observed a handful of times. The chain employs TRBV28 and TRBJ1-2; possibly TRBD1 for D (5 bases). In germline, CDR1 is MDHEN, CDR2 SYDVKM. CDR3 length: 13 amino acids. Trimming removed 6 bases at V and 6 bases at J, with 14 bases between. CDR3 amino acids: CASRVGGWNGYTF. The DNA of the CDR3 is TGTGCCAGCAGGGTTGGGGGGTGGAATGGCTACACCTTC.

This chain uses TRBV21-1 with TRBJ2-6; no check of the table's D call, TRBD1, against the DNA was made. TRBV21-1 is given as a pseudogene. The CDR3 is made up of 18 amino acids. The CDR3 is CASSKRLRGGSGANVLTF. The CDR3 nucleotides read TGTGCCAGCAGCAAAAGGCTCAGGGGTGGCTCTGGGGCCAACGTCCTGACTTTC.